Listed here are 3 T cell receptor beta chains from one sample, sequenced in a study of blood T cell repertoires in COVID-19 (dated by TCRdb to the early 2020s). Libraries came from the immunoSEQ multiplex PCR assay. Drawn from immuneACCESS, this table holds only the in-frame rearrangements with V and J called that TCRdb kept. Clones are partly lost; checked studies trace under half to an unresolved V gene and leave the rest unexplained. Across this sample there are over 90,000 clones, with approximately 90% seen only once. Of the sample, about a sixth is held by the ten largest clones. The sample was peripheral blood. These receptor sequences come from a woman of 80 years or more in a cohort sampled during active COVID-19.

The chain links TRBV27 to TRBJ2-3; 7 nucleotides align to TRBD2. Germline CDR1 is MNHEY and CDR2 is SMNVEV (reference sequence). V was pared by 5 bases and J by 2 bases, with 7 bases of the junction left unmatched. This CDR3 has 15 residues. The CDR3 DNA sequence: TGTGCCAGCAGTCGCGGGACTAATCCCACAGATACGCAGTATTTT. Translated, it gives CASSRGTNPTDTQYF.

This chain uses TRBV7-6 with TRBJ1-3; possibly TRBD1 for D (5 bases). The CDR3 sequence is 14 residues long. Trimming removed 5 bases from V and 2 bases from J, with 10 bases in between. Germline V CDR1 and CDR2: SGHVS, FNYEAQ. The CDR3 is CASSDAGAGNTIYF. In DNA, the CDR3 is TGTGCCAGCAGCGACGCGGGGGCTGGAAACACCATATATTTT.

This clone was recorded only once. V is TRBV7-2 and J is TRBJ1-3, with TRBD1 identical over 8 bases. Germline-derived CDR1 and CDR2 are SGHTA and FQGNSA. The CDR3 covers 19 residues. J was trimmed by 0 bases and V by 4 bases; bases with no gene match: 14. The CDR3 coding sequence is TGTGCCAGCAGCTGGGCCCCACAGGGGGTAGCCTACTCTGGAAACACCATATATTTT. Encoded protein: CASSWAPQGVAYSGNTIYF.